This TCR beta chain was sequenced for a study of T cells after somatic rescue of genetic block. The assay was immunoSEQ multiplex PCR, and TCRdb's table has in-frame clones only and misses some. The table records 95,000 to 120,000 clones, 75% to 95% of them present only once. The CDR3 loop spans 16 amino acids. Germline lookup yields CDR1 SGHKS and CDR2 YYEKEE (reference sequence). V shed 4 bases and J 5 bases; nucleotides not matched to a gene: 12. The sample was peripheral blood mononuclear cells (PBMCs). The genes are TRBV5-5 and TRBJ1-1, with 9 nucleotides matching TRBD1. This TCR was recovered from a woman between 18 and 29 years old. The CDR3 region is CASSLAGQGRGTEAFF. CDR3 coding DNA: TGTGCCAGCAGCCTTGCGGGACAGGGACGGGGAACTGAAGCTTTCTTT.